This T cell receptor (beta chain) was identified in a study of vaccination and CD4 T cells after COVID-19. The overall study: Post-COVID specimens were obtained a median about 95 days after diagnosis (range 35 to 161). Overall study results and limits: The authors identified 304 of 307 vaccine-specific clones in convalescent patients as spike mono-reactive.

The sample's treatment: approximately nine-day PBMC culture with coronavirus spike peptide pools or control peptides (ViraFEST assay). About this clonotype itself: What it binds is unknown.

Once obtained from cultured CD4+ T cells, the DNA was sequenced using the Oncomine TCR Beta short-read assay. Scientists extracted genomic DNA from CD4+ T cells grown in culture. TCRdb recomputed calls from the PCR reads with MiXCR, one row per CDR3 protein. The data show around 11,000 distinct CDR3 sequences, with more than 25% seen just once and about 22% held by the top ten. The receptor comes from a human donor with COVID-19. Sequenced sample: cultured CD4+ T cells from blood.

Here the CDR3 reads CASSLEVQGSFPGANVLTF. CDR3 in DNA: TGCGCCAGCAGCTTGGAGGTTCAGGGTAGCTTCCCTGGGGCCAACGTCCTGACTTTC. V gene TRBV5-1 combines with J gene TRBJ2-6; possibly TRBD1 for D (5 bases). The CDR3 covers 19 residues. Germline CDR1 SGHRS, CDR2 YFSETQ. Trimming removed 0 bases at V and 2 bases at J, with 18 bases between.